This T cell receptor (beta chain) was sequenced in a study of T cell repertoires in cytomegalovirus infection. Study background: Both CMV infection and a matching HLA type were indicated by public TCR beta signatures. Study-wide points: Pooled public TCR beta family frequency picked out CMV carriers with the relevant HLA.

In germline, CDR1 is MNHEY, CDR2 SMNVEV (reference sequence). V was pared by 4 bases and J by 4 bases, with 5 bases of the junction left unmatched. This CDR3 has 14 residues. In TCRdb, the reads were re-called with MiXCR into one record per CDR3 protein. Here the sample spans some 800,000 distinct CDR3 sequences, approximately 30% being singletons. As to this clonotype: Its antigen is not known.

The sequencing here drew on cultured CD8+ T cells from PBMCs, taken from culture after CMV antigen stimulation. The clonotype comes from a human donor in good health (CMV status not recorded). Some clones in this sample may be carry-over from other donors' samples. This sequence joins TRBV27 and TRBJ2-7; 9 bases map to TRBD1. The DNA for the CDR3 is TGTGCCAGCAGTTGGAGGGACAGGGCGTACGAGCAGTACTTC. This encodes CASSWRDRAYEQYF.